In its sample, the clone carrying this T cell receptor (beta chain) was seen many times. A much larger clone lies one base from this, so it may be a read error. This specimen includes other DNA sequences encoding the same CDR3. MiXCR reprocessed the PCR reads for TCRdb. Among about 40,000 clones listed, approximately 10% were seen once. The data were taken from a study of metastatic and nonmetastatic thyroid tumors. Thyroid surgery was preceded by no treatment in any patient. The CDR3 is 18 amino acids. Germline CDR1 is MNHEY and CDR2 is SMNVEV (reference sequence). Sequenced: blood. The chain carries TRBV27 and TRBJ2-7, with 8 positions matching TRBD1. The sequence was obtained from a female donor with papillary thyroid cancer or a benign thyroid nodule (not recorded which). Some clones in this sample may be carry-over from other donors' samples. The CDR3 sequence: CASSLWGLTGAGGNEQYF. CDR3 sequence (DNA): TGTGCCAGCAGCTTATGGGGACTGACGGGGGCAGGGGGCAACGAGCAGTACTTC.